Below are 13 T cell receptor beta chains sequenced from a single sample in a study of T-cell memory formation after mild COVID-19. TCRdb independently ran MiXCR on the 5' RACE reads; one entry per CDR3 protein. The sample contains approximately 340,000 distinct CDR3 sequences, 10% to 15% of which appear only once. Sequencing was carried out using PBMCs or a T cell subset sorted from them (not recorded which). The receptors here all came from a man younger than 35 who had mild COVID-19 (a few samples of this study predate the infection). Cell type and time point are not known.

This clonotype appeared a few times. The V gene is TRBV5-1, the J gene TRBJ2-3, with 9 positions matching TRBD2. V shed 1 base and J 1 base; nucleotides not matched to a gene: 4. This CDR3 spans 16 amino acids. CDR1 SGHRS and CDR2 YFSETQ come from the germline V gene. CDR3 sequence: CASSLPSGAGTDTQYF. CDR3 DNA sequence: TGCGCCAGCAGCTTGCCTAGCGGGGCGGGCACAGATACGCAGTATTTT.

This clonotype has only a few counts. This CDR3 is CASSQGVEQYF. CDR3 DNA sequence: TGTGCCAGCAGCCAAGGGGTAGAGCAGTACTTC. The chain carries TRBV14 and TRBJ2-7; no firm D call. Germline CDR1 is SGHDN and CDR2 is FVKESK. This CDR3 contains 11 residues. V lost 1 base, J lost 7 bases, and 5 bases lay in between. The variable domain in full, with the rest retrieved from reference TRBV14 and TRBJ2-7, is EAGVTQFPSHSVIEKGQTVTLRCDPISGHDNLYWYRRVMGKEIKFLLHFVKESKQDESGMPNNRFLAERTGGTYSTLKVQPAELEDSGVYFCASSQGVEQYFGPGTRLTVT.

This clonotype is a singleton in its sample. The gene calls are TRBV7-6 and TRBJ2-7; D tentatively fits TRBD1 or TRBD2 (6 bases each). Germline loops: CDR1 SGHVS, CDR2 FNYEAQ. This CDR3 region has 15 residues. Trimming took off 1 base at V and 3 bases at J, with 13 bases between the two ends. In DNA, the CDR3 is TGTGCCAGCAGCTTAGGCAGGGGAGGCTTCTACGAGCAGTACTTC. Its translation is CASSLGRGGFYEQYF.

The rearrangement joins TRBV6-5 to TRBJ2-2, with 7 positions matching TRBD1. Per the germline V gene, CDR1 is MNHEY and CDR2 is SVGAGI. The CDR3 runs 15 residues. The V segment lost 6 bases and the J segment 0 bases; nucleotides outside the gene matches: 4. This CDR3 reads CASRQGLANTGELFF. Written as DNA, the CDR3 is TGTGCCAGCAGACAGGGGTTGGCGAACACCGGGGAGCTGTTTTTT.

To note about this clonotype: Being one base from a much bigger clone, this may be a read error. This chain links TRBV24-1 with TRBJ2-6; 9 nucleotides match TRBD1. V shed 5 bases and J 2 bases; nucleotides not matched to a gene: 0. CDR3 length equals 15 residues. Looked up from germline, CDR1 is KGHDR and CDR2 is SFDVKD. The CDR3 reads CATSGDRAGANVLTF. In DNA form, the CDR3 reads TGTGCCACCAGTGGGGACAGGGCTGGGGCCAACGTCCTGACTTTC.

This clonotype was seen more than once but under ten times. J is TRBJ2-5 and V is TRBV20-1; D possibly matches TRBD1 or TRBD2 (5 bases each). The CDR3 length is 16 residues. Trimming took 3 bases from V and 1 from J, leaving 18 bases between them. Germline CDR1 and CDR2: DFQATT and SNEGSKA (reference sequence). CDR3 in DNA: TGCAGTGCTAGGGGCCGGGACCCAGTAACCCAAGAGACCCAGTACTTC. Its translation: CSARGRDPVTQETQYF.

This chain joins TRBV4-2 and TRBJ2-3; 8 bases align to TRBD2. Trimming at V came to 3 bases and at J to 2 bases, leaving 1 base not matched to a gene. The V gene's germline CDR1 is LGHNA and CDR2 YNFKEQ. There are 14 residues in the CDR3. CDR3 loop: CASSHSGVTDTQYF. CDR3 DNA sequence: TGTGCCAGCAGCCATAGCGGGGTCACAGATACGCAGTATTTT.

Ten or more counts support this clonotype. The chain links TRBV4-3 to TRBJ2-1; TRBD2 matches at 8 bases. The CDR3 totals 14 residues. The germline gives CDR1 LGHNA, CDR2 YSLEER. The trim removed 3 bases at V and 6 bases at J, leaving 4 bases unmatched. DNA for the CDR3: TGCGCCAGCAGCCAGGCCGGGGGGGCCAATGAGCAGTTCTTC. Translation: CASSQAGGANEQFF.

This chain joins TRBV5-1 and TRBJ1-2; D uncertain. The CDR3 extends over 13 amino acids. Germline V gene sequence: CDR1 SGHRS, CDR2 YFSETQ. Trimming cost V 1 base and J 8 bases, with 12 bases left between them. The CDR3: CASSLNGVEGYTF. CDR3 coding DNA: TGCGCCAGCAGCTTGAACGGGGTGGAGGGCTACACCTTC.

This clonotype has more than one count but fewer than ten. The chain links TRBV14 to TRBJ2-5, with D perhaps matching TRBD1 (6 bases). The CDR3 extends over 14 amino acids. Looked up from germline, CDR1 is SGHDN and CDR2 is FVKESK. With 2 bases removed from V and 4 bases from J, the gap between germline ends came to 11 bases. The CDR3 DNA reads TGTGCCAGCAGCCAAATACAGGGCCGAGAGACCCAGTACTTC. This sequence encodes CASSQIQGRETQYF.

This clonotype was observed a few times. The chain combines TRBV6-6 with TRBJ2-1; tentatively, D is TRBD1 or TRBD2 (6 bases each). Germline assignment: CDR1 MNHNY and CDR2 SVGAGI (reference sequence). V was clipped by 6 bases and J by 6 bases, with 18 bases between them. The CDR3 loop spans 15 amino acids. CDR3 DNA sequence: TGTGCCAGCAGCCTCACGGGGGCCCTGGGCAATGAGCAGTTCTTC. Protein product: CASSLTGALGNEQFF.

The chain carries TRBV10-3 and TRBJ1-4; D ambiguous. Trimming removed 0 bases from V and 7 bases from J, with 3 bases in between. Germline V gene lookup returns CDR1 ENHRY and CDR2 SYGVKD. The CDR3 spans 12 residues. CDR3 residues: CAISESVEKLFF. The CDR3 DNA follows: TGTGCCATCAGTGAGTCGGTTGAAAAACTGTTTTTT.

This clonotype was observed a handful of times. The rearrangement joins TRBV5-6 to TRBJ1-5, with D uncertain. Germline CDR1 SGHDT, CDR2 YYEEEE. This CDR3 contains 15 residues. V was cut by 3 bases and J by 6 bases, with 16 bases left in between. For the CDR3, the DNA is TGTGCCAGCAGCTCGTTTCGGGGTCTGGGTCAGCCCCAGCATTTT. Translating it yields CASSSFRGLGQPQHF.